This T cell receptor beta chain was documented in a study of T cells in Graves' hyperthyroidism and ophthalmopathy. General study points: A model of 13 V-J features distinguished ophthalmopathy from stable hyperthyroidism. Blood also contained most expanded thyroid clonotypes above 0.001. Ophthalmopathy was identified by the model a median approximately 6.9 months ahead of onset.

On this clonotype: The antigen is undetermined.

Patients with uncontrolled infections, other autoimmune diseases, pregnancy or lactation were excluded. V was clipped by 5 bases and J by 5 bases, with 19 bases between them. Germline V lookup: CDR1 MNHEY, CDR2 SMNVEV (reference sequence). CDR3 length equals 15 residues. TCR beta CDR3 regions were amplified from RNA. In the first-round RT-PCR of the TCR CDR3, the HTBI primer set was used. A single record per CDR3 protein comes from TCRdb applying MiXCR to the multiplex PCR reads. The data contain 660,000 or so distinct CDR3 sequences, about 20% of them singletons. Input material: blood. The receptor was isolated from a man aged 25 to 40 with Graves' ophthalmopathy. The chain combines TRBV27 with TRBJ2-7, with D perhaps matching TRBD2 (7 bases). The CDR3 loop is CASSRGAGTVHEQYF. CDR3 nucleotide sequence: TGTGCCAGCAGTCGGGGGGCGGGAACGGTGCACGAGCAGTACTTC.